This T cell receptor beta chain stems from a study of T cells after yellow fever vaccination. Across the whole study: Fractions of low cell number were prepared using SMART-Seq v4 Ultra Low Input.

V dropped 6 bases and J dropped 0; count of bases not matched to a gene: 5. The CDR3 totals 15 residues. The 5'RACE template-switching step produced TCR cDNA and added a universal primer site and UMIs. MiXCR, run by TCRdb on the 5' RACE reads, gives a single entry per CDR3 protein. The table lists 120,000 or so distinct CDR3 sequences, approximately 14% of them singletons, with about 42% in the top ten. For this clonotype: Its antigen is still unknown.

General study points: A minor fraction of clonotypes spanned both CD4 and CD8 compartments. Abundant clonotypes from the bulk population could get into FACS-sorted repertoires as contaminants.

V gene TRBV12-3 or TRBV12-4 combines with J gene TRBJ1-5, with 7 bases aligning to TRBD1. The sample here was CD8+ T cells sorted from PBMCs, taken 5 days after the yellow fever booster vaccination. The receptor's source is a man aged 18 to 30 who received the YFV17D yellow fever vaccine. In nucleotides, the CDR3 is TGTGCCAGCAGACGGACAGGCAATAGCAATCAGCCCCAGCATTTT. Its translation: CASRRTGNSNQPQHF.